This T cell receptor (beta chain) is from a study of OX40 agonist ivuxolimab in advanced cancers. Turning to the overall study: The costimulatory receptor OX40 (CD134) was targeted by ivuxolimab, a fully human IgG2 agonistic monoclonal antibody. The point of sequencing TCRbeta in the periphery was to test whether ivuxolimab changed TCR sequence diversity and drove clonal T-cell expansion. Patients were allowed to have had prior anti-PD-1, anti-PD-L1 or anti-CTLA-4 therapy, and 40% to 45% of the dose-escalation patients had been treated with checkpoint inhibitors. Partial responses were achieved by three dose-escalation patients, of whom one had hepatocellular carcinoma and two had cutaneous melanoma. Of the approximately 50 dose-escalation patients, hepatocellular carcinoma was present in around 20, melanoma in roughly 15, renal cell carcinoma in 9 and head and neck cancer in 9. The monotherapy dose-escalation portion (N ≈ 52 patients) of the phase I ivuxolimab trial is reported in the paper. Intravenous ivuxolimab was administered to patients every 2 weeks at six dose levels: 0.01, 0.1, 0.3, 1.5, 3 and 10 mg/kg. In the dose-escalation cohort, over 65% of patients were male, and the mean age was about 55 years, with a range of 23 to 79.

Overall results and qualifications from the work: Clonal expansion of both CD4+ and CD8+ blood T cells was observed from baseline to week 6 at doses 0.1 to 3.0 mg/kg. After ivuxolimab, more expanded clones were found on average in CD8+ T cells than in CD4+ T cells. Low levels of normalized T-cell clonal expansion were also seen in some patients who did not respond. Antigen specificity was not determined for the clonally expanded peripheral T cells. In the 0.1-3.0 mg/kg groups, partial responders were among the patients with the lowest normalized peripheral clonal expansion, particularly in CD8+ T cells.

The V end loses 5 bases and the J end loses 8 bases, and a stretch of 20 bases separates them. The CDR1 and CDR2 encoded by the germline V gene are LGHNA and YNFKEQ. Taken from cysteine to phenylalanine, the CDR3 has 15 residues. Of all the DNA, just the CDR3 is kept, 45 bases in frame from base 1. As for this clone: What this receptor recognizes is not known. No base quality values were provided; no much bigger clone lies one nucleotide off.

The trial excluded patients who had a history of autoimmune disease or were on systemic immunosuppression. In every dose cohort, peripheral blood was drawn for TCR sequencing at baseline, cycle 4 day 1, and cycle 7 day 1. The samples were taken from a phase I, first-in-human, multicenter, open-label dose-escalation trial of ivuxolimab. Adults with locally advanced or metastatic melanoma, renal cell carcinoma, hepatocellular carcinoma or head and neck squamous cell carcinoma were enrolled in the trial. Before TCR sequencing, CD4+ and CD8+ T cells were separately sorted from peripheral blood. Genomic DNA was isolated from the sorted cells so that the TCRbeta CDR3 region could be sequenced. TCRbeta CDR3 regions were sequenced using the immunoSEQ Assay. Entries here come from immuneACCESS through TCRdb and include only in-frame sequences with V and J called. Some clones fail to appear in such tables; in the studies checked, an unresolved V gene covers under half of the shortfall, and the cause of the remainder is unknown. The sample table holds tens of thousands of clones, of which approximately 78% were seen once. The ten largest make up around 5% of the sample.

This TCR derives from an adult with an advanced solid tumor such as melanoma, head and neck, liver or kidney cancer. The chain is encoded by TRBV4-2 joined to TRBJ2-3; the best D guess is TRBD1, with 5 bases matching. The starting material was CD4+ or CD8+ T cells sorted from blood, obtained in a trial of the OX40 agonist ivuxolimab. The sequenced DNA: TGTGCCAGCAGCGCCCGTAGATGGGGCATCGGTACGCAGTATTTT. This yields the protein CASSARRWGIGTQYF.